Following are 6 T cell receptor beta chains from one sample sequenced in a study of Graves' ophthalmopathy and Graves' hyperthyroidism. Transcripts of RNA were the source for amplifying TCR beta CDR3 regions. RT-PCR was first run with HTBI primers, then multiplex PCR in a second round. Each CDR3 protein is one row after TCRdb ran MiXCR on the multiplex PCR reads. The sample shows about 57,000 distinct CDR3 sequences, roughly half of them seen only once. Sample: peripheral blood. These receptors all stem from an adult woman with Graves' ophthalmopathy.

This clonotype was recorded many times. CDR3 amino acids: CASSLGQGVDTQYF. Written as DNA, the CDR3 is TGTGCCAGCAGTTTAGGACAGGGCGTGGATACGCAGTATTTT. The gene calls are TRBV27 and TRBJ2-3; the match to TRBD1 covers 8 bases. Germline values: CDR1 MNHEY, CDR2 SMNVEV (reference sequence). This CDR3 is 14 amino acids long. The junction had 4 bases not matched to a gene; V was cut back by 2 bases and J by 6 bases.

The chain recombines TRBV6-2 or TRBV6-3 with TRBJ2-7; 8 bases fit TRBD1. The CDR3 loop spans 15 amino acids. The V gene's germline CDR1 is MNHEY and CDR2 SVGEGT. Trimming removed 0 bases from V and 4 bases from J; junction bases left unmatched: 5. The CDR3, as DNA: TGTGCCAGCAGTTACTCGGACAGGGCCTCGTACGAGCAGTACTTC. Translated: CASSYSDRASYEQYF.

The CDR3 nucleotides are TGTGCCAGCAGCGATCAGGGGAAAAATTCACCCCTCCACTTT. Translated, it gives CASSDQGKNSPLHF. The V and J genes are TRBV7-9 and TRBJ1-6; D might be TRBD1 (6 bases). V was clipped by 5 bases and J by 7 bases, with 12 bases between them. Germline CDR1 reads SEHNR; CDR2 reads FQNEAQ (reference sequence). This CDR3 contains 14 residues.

This clonotype is medium-sized by share. The rearrangement uses TRBV10-1 and TRBJ1-5; D is unclear. Trimming stripped 7 bases from V and 3 bases from J, with 4 bases between. This CDR3 has 11 amino acids. Per the germline V gene, CDR1 is WNHNN and CDR2 is SYGVQD (reference sequence). The CDR3 DNA is TGCGCCAGCATGTACAATCAGCCCCAGCATTTT. Protein product: CASMYNQPQHF.

This clonotype was observed at least ten times. The rearrangement links TRBV4-1 to TRBJ1-3; D is possibly TRBD1 (5 bases). Germline V lookup: CDR1 MGHRA, CDR2 YSYEKL. V lost 3 bases and J 2 bases, leaving 14 bases between the germline ends. The CDR3 runs 16 residues. CDR3 nucleotide sequence: TGCGCCAGCAGCCATCCCGCGCGGGGGACTGGAAACACCATATATTTT. Translation gives CASSHPARGTGNTIYF.

A remark on this clonotype: The conserved phenylalanine or tryptophan normally closing the CDR3 is absent here, so this likely arose from a read error. This sequence joins TRBV20-1 and TRBJ1-1; 8 bases fit TRBD1. Trimming took 5 bases from V and 3 from J; bases not matched to a gene: 2. CDR1 and CDR2 from the germline V gene are DFQATT and SNEGSKA (reference sequence). CDR3 size: 12 residues. The CDR3 sequence is CSAEQGDTEAFS. The CDR3 nucleotides read TGCAGTGCTGAACAGGGGGACACTGAAGCTTTCTCT.